The subject of this entry is one T cell receptor (beta chain). No cognate antigen has been identified for it. No base qualities exist here, and no much larger clone lies one base off it. The data stem from a study of shared clonotypes between healthy human individuals (dated by TCRdb to the early 2020s). About the investigation overall: A few men and two women, aged 18 to 49 years, made up the cohort. For each donor, CD4 naive and CD4 memory were each run on three plates, CD8 naive on two plates, and CD8 memory on one plate. Per donor, leukapheresis produced somewhere between about 0.94 and 10 billion PBMCs. The study deeply sequenced blood TCR repertoires of about 5 healthy adults to estimate repertoire size and the extent of clonotype sharing between individuals. To increase sequencing depth and limit assay-specific biases, different laboratories used diverse techniques to prepare libraries and sequence TCR repertoires.

Donors were healthy HIV-negative adults with no recently reported acute infections or vaccinations. Every donor was a Caucasian adult residing in Nashville, Tennessee, USA. CD4+ T cells were enriched by magnetic negative selection; naive cells were then positively selected on CD45RA, and the negative fraction formed the memory subset. After blood collection by leukapheresis, PBMCs were isolated using Ficoll-Histopaque density gradient centrifugation and then cryopreserved in the vapor phase of liquid nitrogen. Analytical flow cytometry was used to check the purity and quantity of each magnetically sorted T cell population. From each sorted fraction, genomic DNA was isolated and quantified by UV absorbance on a Nanodrop 2000c. Paper-wide results and their limitations: When a handful of donors were compared, the shared fraction of clonotypes was about 5% for naive CD4, roughly 3.4% for naive CD8, roughly 2.5% for memory CD4, and 0.4% for memory CD8. Clonotypes shared by all four sorted-subset donors showed higher generation probabilities than non-shared clonotypes. Naive subsets generally had larger estimated clonotype richness than memory subsets did. The small number of donors limited the genetic and exposure-history diversity represented. Sampling was restricted to blood, and TCR repertoires in tissues likely differ from the TCR repertoires found in blood. Pairwise subsampling indicated that sequencing depth was expected to affect the degree of clonotype sharing among donors. Incomplete sequencing was indicated by rarefaction of sorted-subset datasets, despite the large sequencing depth.

Sequences SGHDT (CDR1) and YYEEEE (CDR2) are obtained from the germline V gene. V loses 4 bases of germline sequence and J loses 0 bases, and the interval between the two ends is 16 bases. From the cysteine up to the phenylalanine, the CDR3 has a length of 16 residues. Only CDR3 DNA remains: 48 bases, in frame from the first base. Using the deep immunoSEQ assay, multiplex PCR amplified TCR CDR3 regions from genomic DNA. Extracted genomic DNA from each cell subset was spread evenly across all wells of several immunoSEQ 96-well plates, with each plate serving as a replicate. For sorted subsets, approximately 190 ng genomic DNA, equal to tens of thousands of T cell genomes, was loaded into each replicate PCR. The purified libraries were quantified using a Qubit 3.0 fluorometer, sized with a Bioanalyzer 2100, and then quantified again using the KAPA Library Quantification kit. Every immunoSEQ 96-well plate was sequenced on a separate single-read 150-cycle Illumina NextSeq 550 flow cell. The authors processed their data as follows. Because the immunoSEQ output held only junctional sequences and lacked quality scores, the filtering could not match the filtering applied to full-length reads. Sequences were annotated with PyIR, a Python wrapper for IgBLAST v1.9, and V/J genes and CDR3 were assigned using IMGT germline references. Any read was removed if the V/J assignment was weak (E-value above 1e-6), the CDR3 was missing, or the read contained stop codons, out-of-frame junctions, or ambiguous translated residues. V3J clonotypes were defined as sequences sharing the same inferred V gene, J gene, and CDR3 amino acid sequence. Percentage overlap between repertoires was calculated by dividing the number of shared unique clonotypes by the size of the smaller repertoire. Repertoire richness was assessed with RTK rarefaction, the Chao1 estimator, and Recon v2.1 estimates of unobserved clonotypes. For all TCRbeta clonotypes obtained by the gDNA method from a few donors, generation probabilities were computed with OLGA. Held by TCRdb, this immuneACCESS table contains in-frame sequences only and omits some clones. Under half of the omission traces to an unresolved V gene where checked; the cause of the rest is unknown. The V and J calls and clone size were taken over from that table, and D and trimming were inferred from the DNA. Present in this sample are 2 million to 2.5 million clones, 85% to 95% of which were seen just once. The top ten clones comprise 0.1% to 0.15% of the sample.

The receptor comes from a man aged 18 to 35 in good health. The specimen was naive CD4+ T cells sorted from blood. Read against the paper, the sample's cell subset or site label means: CD45RA+ positively selected. Recombination joined TRBV5-6 with TRBJ1-2, and the D gene may be TRBD1, 5 bases matching. The nucleotide sequence is TGTGCCAGCAGCCGCGGTCAGGACAATTCTAACTATGGCTACACCTTC. Its translation reads: CASSRGQDNSNYGYTF.